This note documents a single T cell receptor (beta chain) sequence. This sample was included in a study of blood T cell repertoires in COVID-19. About the research overall: T cells, B-cell-depleted T cells, or PBMCs supplied cDNA or gDNA.

Losses at the gene ends were 0 bases for V and 1 base for J; bases not matched to a gene: 5. CDR3 size: 16 residues. The V gene's germline CDR1 is SGHRS and CDR2 YFSETQ. The assay was immunoSEQ multiplex PCR, and TCRdb's table has in-frame clones only and misses some. The sample includes more than 200,000 clones, approximately 88% of them seen just once. Researchers sorted participants into cohorts using their self-reported clinical history. Before they entered the study, exposed participants had met a COVID-19 case within 2 weeks. The chain has TRBV5-1 and TRBJ2-7; the match to TRBD2 covers 9 bases. Sequenced material: PBMCs or T cells enriched from blood (not recorded which). This TCR was sampled from a woman aged 30 to 39 who had been exposed to COVID-19. The CDR3 region has the DNA TGCGCCAGCAGCTTGGATCTAGCGGGGAGATCCTACGAGCAGTACTTC. Its translation: CASSLDLAGRSYEQYF. Combining the CDR3 with reference TRBV5-1 and TRBJ2-7 gives the whole variable domain KAGVTQTPRYLIKTRGQQVTLSCSPISGHRSVSWYQQTPGQGLQFLFEYFSETQRNKGNFPGRFSGRQFSNSRSEMNVSTLELGDSALYLCASSLDLAGRSYEQYFGPGTRLTVT.